The following is a T cell receptor beta chain sequence with its context. Its recognized antigen is unknown. Per-base qualities were not stored, and no clone one base away is much larger. This record comes from a study of graft-versus-host responses after intestinal transplantation (dated by TCRdb to the early 2020s). About the study as a whole: Recipients received multivisceral, liver-intestinal, or isolated intestinal transplants. Anti-thymocyte globulin induction was given to all recipients, followed by maintenance tacrolimus and steroids for approximately three years. Bulk TCR-beta CDR3 sequencing was used to track graft-versus-host and host-versus-graft alloreactive T cell clones in the graft, circulation and bone marrow after intestinal transplantation. Alloreactive clones were identified by sequencing pre-transplant mixed lymphocyte reaction products and comparing them with unstimulated pre-transplant donor and recipient T cells. Of the 20 to 30 intestinal transplant recipients enrolled in the cohort, one of whom was a retransplant, a few patients without pretransplant specimens were excluded. A peak of at least 4% donor T cells among recipient peripheral blood mononuclear cells was the definition used for donor T cell macrochimerism. Rather than being sequenced by the commercial service, samples from three later patients were sequenced in-house on an Illumina MiSeq and processed with MiXCR.

To isolate intraepithelial and lamina propria lymphocytes from graft specimens, dithiothreitol, EDTA incubations and collagenase D digestion were used. Serial intestinal graft biopsy specimens collected up to 600 days after transplant underwent bulk TCR-beta sequencing. Trimming takes 4 bases from V and 3 bases from J, and the germline ends sit 9 bases apart. In the germline V gene, CDR1 corresponds to SQVTM and CDR2 to ANQGSEA. From the cysteine through the phenylalanine, the CDR3 covers 12 amino acids. The sequence is cut down to CDR3 DNA, 36 bases in frame from base 1. Library method: the immunoSEQ multiplex PCR assay. Adaptive Biotechnologies carried out high-throughput TCR-beta CDR3 sequencing of genomic DNA for most patients. Under the source paper's analysis protocol: TCR sequencing data were retrieved from Adaptive's ImmunoSEQ software for 15 to 20 patients, whereas a few other patients were processed with MiXCR and VDJtools. CDR3 nucleotide sequences shared by donor and recipient were removed because the origin of these sequences could not be assigned. At least 2-fold expansion over unstimulated cells and a minimum CFSE-low frequency of 0.002% (template counts) or 0.001% (read counts) were required for clones to be classified as alloreactive. Clones detected in sequenced pre-transplant spleen, lymph node, or MLR CFSE-low populations of the donor or recipient were defined as mappable. The cumulative frequency of alloreactive clones was calculated as a percentage of all sequences, weighted by copy number. In its TCRdb copy, this immuneACCESS table keeps in-frame sequences only and misses some clones. Where compared with another copy, unresolved V genes explain less than half of these, and the others have no known cause. The DNA was the basis for D and trimming; V, J and clone size are from that table. The sample table shows approximately 20,000 clones, and 70% to 80% are seen once. The ten largest clones take up under 4% of the sample.

Results the study describes overall, beyond this receptor: Conclusions were limited by the relatively low number and heterogeneity of intestinal transplant patients. GvH clones turned up in recipient bone marrow, with some appearing earlier in ileal mucosa or blood, a pattern consistent with an intestinal mucosal origin. Early after transplant, peak levels of circulating GvH clones were associated with declines in HvG clones. In patients with donor T cell macrochimerism, the allografts had high GvH to HvG T cell clonal ratios.

Sequences were derived from ileum tissue, sampled 12 days after intestinal transplant. The source is a human patient who received an intestinal transplant, so some T cells may come from the graft donor. This sequence uses TRBV29-1 and TRBJ1-1; the D gene is possibly TRBD1, with 5 bases matching. CDR3 loop: CSVVQDHTEAFF. The DNA reads as follows: TGCAGCGTTGTACAGGATCACACTGAAGCTTTCTTT. The CDR3 plus the reference TRBV29-1 and TRBJ1-1 genes for the other parts give the full variable domain: SAVISQKPSRDICQRGTSLTIQCQVDSQVTMMFWYRQQPGQSLTLIATANQGSEATYESGFVIDKFPISRPNLTFSTLTVSNMSPEDSSIYLCSVVQDHTEAFFGQGTRLTVV.